A single sample gave rise to the 30 T cell receptor beta chains below, sequenced in a study of blood T cell repertoires in COVID-19. Generated by immunoSEQ multiplex PCR, the TCRdb table keeps only in-frame clones and is missing some. Of 84,000 or so clones listed, roughly 73% are singletons. The specimen sequenced was peripheral blood. The source is a human donor in a cohort sampled during active COVID-19.

The genes are TRBV5-1 and TRBJ2-7, with 9 positions matching TRBD2. V shed 3 bases, J shed 2 bases, and the junction held 9 bases outside the gene matches. Germline V lookup: CDR1 SGHRS, CDR2 YFSETQ. CDR3 length: 16 residues. CDR3 nucleotides: TGCGCCAGCAGCTCGCGGGGGGGCAACACCCCCTACGAGCAGTACTTC. This encodes CASSSRGGNTPYEQYF.

This sequence joins TRBV3-1 (or the pseudogene TRBV3-2) and TRBJ1-2; no reliable D call. Trimming cost V 0 bases and J 11 bases, with 16 bases left between them. Germline V lookup: CDR1 LGHDT, CDR2 YNNKEL (reference sequence). The CDR3 is 14 amino acids. The CDR3 spells CASSQDTATGRYTF. CDR3 bases: TGTGCCAGCAGCCAAGATACCGCCACGGGTCGGTACACCTTC.

V usage is TRBV11-2 and J usage is TRBJ1-4, with unresolved D. The CDR3 has 13 amino acids. Trimming took 1 base from V and 8 from J, leaving 8 bases between them. Germline V gene sequence: CDR1 SGHAT, CDR2 FQNNGV. CDR3 in DNA: TGTGCCAGCAGCTTAGCCGCACAGGAAAAACTGTTTTTT. This sequence encodes CASSLAAQEKLFF.

The rearrangement uses TRBV25-1 and TRBJ2-7; D remains unclear. The germline CDR1 and CDR2 sequences are MGHDK and SYGVNS. This CDR3 is 12 amino acids long. V lost 2 bases, J lost 7 bases, and 9 bases lay in between. As DNA, the CDR3 is TGTGCCAGCAGTGAAGGTGCGAGAGAGCAGTACTTC. This translates into CASSEGAREQYF.

The V gene is TRBV10-3, the J gene TRBJ1-4, with D perhaps TRBD1 (6 bases). There are 14 residues in the CDR3. The germline V gene encodes CDR1 ENHRY and CDR2 SYGVKD. Trimming cost V 7 bases and J 3 bases, with 12 bases left between them. The CDR3 region is CAIKQGGPNEKLFF. For the CDR3, the DNA is TGTGCCATCAAACAGGGAGGGCCTAATGAAAAACTGTTTTTT.

The sample holds one count of this clone. The chain uses TRBV6-5 and TRBJ1-2; D not resolved. This CDR3 has 12 residues. Per germline, CDR1 MNHEY and CDR2 SVGAGI. The V gene lost 7 bases and the J gene lost 1 base, with 7 bases spanning the gap. CDR3 sequence reads: CASTPYNYGYTF. CDR3 coding DNA: TGTGCCAGCACCCCTTATAACTATGGCTACACCTTC.

This clone has only one observation. The chain combines TRBV28 with TRBJ2-3, with 10 bases identical to TRBD1. The V segment lost 1 base and the J segment 4 bases; nucleotides outside the gene matches: 2. The germline V gene encodes CDR1 MDHEN and CDR2 SYDVKM. The CDR3 has 15 residues. CDR3 protein: CASSLLDRGADTQYF. CDR3 nucleotide sequence: TGTGCCAGCAGTTTATTGGACAGGGGGGCAGATACGCAGTATTTT.

This clone has just a few counts. CDR3 protein: CATSSSPGQHSPLHF. For the CDR3, the DNA is TGTGCCACCAGCAGCTCCCCGGGACAGCATTCACCCCTCCACTTT. The chain combines TRBV15 with TRBJ1-6, with 7 bases lining up with TRBD1. CDR3 length equals 15 residues. V was pared by 3 bases and J by 8 bases, with 7 bases of the junction left unmatched. Germline assignment: CDR1 LNHNV and CDR2 YYDKDF (reference sequence).

The chain combines TRBV5-4 with TRBJ1-1, with unresolved D. This CDR3 spans 15 amino acids. In germline, CDR1 is SGHNT, CDR2 YYREEE (reference sequence). V lost 0 bases and J 0 bases, leaving 9 bases between the germline ends. The CDR3 reads CASSLAQNMNTEAFF. In nucleotides, the CDR3 is TGTGCCAGCAGCTTGGCTCAGAACATGAACACTGAAGCTTTCTTT.

The genes are TRBV29-1 and TRBJ1-5, with 9 nucleotides matching TRBD1. Germline lookup yields CDR1 SQVTM and CDR2 ANQGSEA. Trimming removed 7 bases from V and 2 bases from J; junction bases left unmatched: 6. CDR3 length: 14 residues. The CDR3 spells CSASTGGGNQPQHF. CDR3 bases: TGCAGCGCCAGTACAGGGGGCGGCAATCAGCCCCAGCATTTT.

The chain is built from TRBV9 and TRBJ2-5, with D possibly TRBD2 on 6 matching bases. V lost 2 bases and J 1 base, leaving 9 bases between the germline ends. This CDR3 is 14 amino acids long. Germline values: CDR1 SGDLS, CDR2 YYNGEE. The CDR3 region has the DNA TGTGCCAGCAGCGTCAATAGCGGCCAAGAGACCCAGTACTTC. This codes for CASSVNSGQETQYF.

This rearrangement joins TRBV7-2 to TRBJ2-1, with 11 bases lining up with TRBD2. Trimming cost V 1 base and J 10 bases; bases outside gene matches: 6. Germline V gene data show CDR1 as SGHTA and CDR2 as FQGNSA. This CDR3 is built from 15 residues. Here the CDR3 DNA reads TGTGCCAGCAGCTTAGGTAGCGGGGGGGCCCGGGAGCAGTTCTTC. It translates to CASSLGSGGAREQFF.

The chain links TRBV5-1 to TRBJ1-2; D gene ambiguous. V was pared by 4 bases and J by 3 bases, with 19 bases between. The CDR3 length is 16 residues. The germline gives CDR1 SGHRS, CDR2 YFSETQ. In DNA form, the CDR3 reads TGCGCCAGCAGCCCTACTGAGGCGGGCGGGTACTATGGCTACACCTTC. Its translation: CASSPTEAGGYYGYTF.

This clone was observed a few times. This chain joins TRBV6-5 and TRBJ2-2, with 9 bases aligning to TRBD1. This CDR3 is built from 15 residues. The trim removed 4 bases at V and 5 bases at J, leaving 5 bases unmatched. CDR1 is MNHEY, CDR2 SVGAGI, per germline. The CDR3 nucleotides read TGTGCCAGCAGTTTAGGGACAGGGTGGACCGGGGAGCTGTTTTTT. The encoded protein is CASSLGTGWTGELFF.

The chain recombines TRBV24-1 with TRBJ2-3, with TRBD1 matching 8 bases. The germline gives CDR1 KGHDR, CDR2 SFDVKD. V lost 5 bases and J lost 1; bases outside the gene matches: 7. The CDR3 contains 16 residues. The CDR3 here is CATSGGDRTGTDTQYF. CDR3 bases: TGTGCCACCAGTGGGGGGGACAGGACGGGCACAGATACGCAGTATTTT.

The chain couples TRBV6-1 to TRBJ2-7; TRBD1 matches 7 bases. This CDR3 is 16 amino acids long. Per germline, CDR1 MNHNS and CDR2 SASEGT. Trimming cost V 3 bases and J 0 bases; bases outside gene matches: 8. The CDR3 DNA is TGTGCCAGCAGTGAGAGGAACACAGGGGCCTCCTACGAGCAGTACTTC. Protein product: CASSERNTGASYEQYF.

The rearrangement links TRBV9 to TRBJ2-7, with D possibly TRBD2 on 5 matching bases. CDR3 length equals 15 residues. Germline assignment: CDR1 SGDLS and CDR2 YYNGEE. V gave up 4 bases and J gave up 0 bases, with 14 bases separating them. The chain's CDR3 is CASSPGSVSSYEQYF. CDR3 in DNA: TGTGCCAGCAGCCCGGGATCGGTCAGCTCCTACGAGCAGTACTTC.

In this sample, this clone turned up a few times. The V and J genes are TRBV5-1 and TRBJ1-1; no clear D gene. The CDR3 length is 16 residues. Germline-derived CDR1 and CDR2 are SGHRS and YFSETQ. Trimming shortened V by 1 base and J by 1 base, and 14 bases separated the two germline ends. The CDR3 here is CASSLLSHPRNTEAFF. The DNA for the CDR3 is TGCGCCAGCAGCTTGTTATCCCACCCGAGGAACACTGAAGCTTTCTTT.

This clone was recorded once. J is TRBJ1-2 and V is TRBV19, with unresolved D. Trimming took 5 bases from V and 0 from J, leaving 7 bases between them. The CDR3 consists of 13 residues. Germline V gives CDR1 LNHDA, CDR2 SQIVND (reference sequence). CDR3 region: CASSVDTNYGYTF. The CDR3 DNA sequence: TGTGCCAGTAGTGTCGACACTAACTATGGCTACACCTTC.

The rearrangement joins TRBV7-8 to TRBJ2-1; D is unresolved. CDR3 length equals 16 residues. Trimming removed 6 bases from V and 2 bases from J, with 17 bases in between. The germline CDR1 and CDR2 sequences are SGHVS and FQNEAQ. The CDR3 DNA reads as TGTGCCAGCAGGCGCCTGAGCGACCTCACCTACAATGAGCAGTTCTTC. Its protein product is CASRRLSDLTYNEQFF.

The V call is TRBV2, the J call TRBJ2-3; 10 nucleotides line up with TRBD2. V was pared by 8 bases and J by 4 bases, with 9 bases of the junction left unmatched. Germline lookup yields CDR1 SNHLY and CDR2 FYNNEI. This CDR3 region has 15 residues. The CDR3 DNA sequence: TGTGCCAGCGCAACCTCGGGACTAGCGTCAGATACGCAGTATTTT. Translation: CASATSGLASDTQYF.

The V gene is TRBV11-3, the J gene TRBJ2-3, with D tentatively TRBD1 (6 bases). V was clipped by 4 bases and J by 5 bases, with 19 bases between them. Germline CDR1 and CDR2: SGHNT and YENEEA. This CDR3 is built from 16 residues. Here the CDR3 reads CASSSVLRGLGDTQYF. CDR3 sequence (DNA): TGTGCCAGCAGCTCCGTCTTAAGGGGGTTGGGAGATACGCAGTATTTT. The whole variable domain, remainder taken from reference TRBV11-3 and TRBJ2-3, is EAGVVQSPRYKIIEKKQPVAFWCNPISGHNTLYWYLQNLGQGPELLIRYENEEAVDDSQLPKDRFSAERLKGVDSTLKIQPAELGDSAVYLCASSSVLRGLGDTQYFGPGTRLTVL.

The chain employs TRBV7-2 and TRBJ2-3; D unresolved. The CDR3 is made up of 15 amino acids. V lost 1 base to trimming and J lost 0 bases, with 8 bases between them. Germline lookup yields CDR1 SGHTA and CDR2 FQGNSA. DNA for the CDR3: TGTGCCAGCAGCTTAGACCTATCGAGCACAGATACGCAGTATTTT. As protein: CASSLDLSSTDTQYF. The full variable domain, completed using reference TRBV7-2 and TRBJ2-3, is GAGVSQSPSNKVTEKGKDVELRCDPISGHTALYWYRQSLGQGLEFLIYFQGNSAPDKSGLPSDRFSAERTGGSVSTLTIQRTQQEDSAVYLCASSLDLSSTDTQYFGPGTRLTVL.

About this clone itself: Distinct nucleotide sequences in the sample also encode this CDR3. CDR3 DNA sequence: TGTGCCAGCAGCCCCTGGACTAGCGGGGGAGTCACCGGGGAGCTGTTTTTT. It specifies CASSPWTSGGVTGELFF. The chain has TRBV9 and TRBJ2-2, with 13 nucleotides matching TRBD2. The CDR3 totals 17 residues. Trimming cost V 4 bases and J 4 bases; bases outside gene matches: 7. Germline V CDR1 and CDR2: SGDLS, YYNGEE.

The rearrangement uses TRBV7-9 and TRBJ1-2, with D tentatively TRBD1 (6 bases). The CDR3 sequence is 13 residues long. Germline V gene data show CDR1 as SEHNR and CDR2 as FQNEAQ (reference sequence). The V end lost 4 bases, the J end lost 6 bases, and 12 bases lay between the germline ends. CDR3 nucleotide sequence: TGTGCCAGCAGCTCCACAGGGTCCGATGGCTACACCTTC. Its translation is CASSSTGSDGYTF.

CDR3 sequence (DNA): TGTGCCAGCAGCCATGACCGGACAGTCGCGTACTTC. As protein: CASSHDRTVAYF. The rearrangement links TRBV6-2 or TRBV6-3 to TRBJ2-7, with D possibly TRBD1 on 6 matching bases. The CDR3 is made up of 12 amino acids. Germline assignment: CDR1 MNHEY and CDR2 SVGEGT. Trimming cost V 6 bases and J 12 bases, with 18 bases left between them.

This clone was counted only a few times. The chain joins TRBV5-1 to TRBJ1-2; tentative D call: TRBD1 (5 bases). Trimming left V 9 bases short and J 4 bases short, with 16 bases between. Germline V gene sequence: CDR1 SGHRS, CDR2 YFSETQ. The CDR3 is made up of 13 amino acids. CDR3 sequence: CATLGGAPYGYTF. The CDR3, as DNA: TGCGCCACCCTGGGCGGGGCCCCCTATGGCTACACCTTC.

The chain is built from TRBV18 and TRBJ2-3; perhaps TRBD1 as D (6 bases). V was cut by 0 bases and J by 3 bases, with 10 bases left in between. The CDR3 contains 15 residues. The V gene's germline CDR1 is KGHSH and CDR2 LQKENI. Written as DNA, the CDR3 is TGTGCCAGCTCACCACCGGCAGGGGTGACAGATACGCAGTATTTT. Translating gives CASSPPAGVTDTQYF.

This clone was seen only a few times. The V call is TRBV7-2, the J call TRBJ2-3, with D uncertain. The CDR3 is made up of 15 amino acids. Per the germline V gene, CDR1 is SGHTA and CDR2 is FQGNSA. The V gene lost 5 bases and the J gene lost 8 bases, with 20 bases spanning the gap. The CDR3 is CASSPDRVRLGTQYF. The DNA for the CDR3 is TGTGCCAGCAGCCCCGATCGGGTGCGGCTTGGTACGCAGTATTTT.

The chain links TRBV3-1 (or the pseudogene TRBV3-2) to TRBJ2-5, with D possibly being TRBD2 (5 bases). CDR1 is LGHDT, CDR2 YNNKEL, per germline (reference sequence). The CDR3 length is 17 residues. Trimming stripped 0 bases from V and 9 bases from J, with 23 bases between. CDR3 sequence (DNA): TGTGCCAGCAGCCAAGACCGGACTGGAGGTTCAGCGGATCCCCAGTACTTC. This sequence encodes CASSQDRTGGSADPQYF.